The 26 T cell receptor beta chains below were found in one sample sequenced in a study of T cells in Graves' hyperthyroidism and ophthalmopathy. The investigators amplified TCR beta CDR3 regions from RNA transcripts. TCR CDR3 regions were first amplified by RT-PCR with HTBI primers. TCRdb passed the multiplex PCR reads through MiXCR, listing each CDR3 protein once. The sample lists more than 350,000 distinct CDR3 sequences, 17% occurring once. Sequencing was done on a sample of blood. All receptors come from a woman aged 30 to 39 with Graves' hyperthyroidism that later progressed to Graves' ophthalmopathy.

This clonotype was seen many times. The rearrangement links TRBV11-2 to TRBJ2-3; possibly TRBD1 for D (5 bases). V lost 0 bases and J 4 bases, leaving 17 bases between the germline ends. Germline V gives CDR1 SGHAT, CDR2 FQNNGV. The CDR3 loop spans 17 amino acids. The CDR3 DNA follows: TGTGCCAGCAGCTTAGATCGATGGTCGGGCAGGGCAGATACGCAGTATTTT. This codes for CASSLDRWSGRADTQYF.

The chain recombines TRBV12-3 or TRBV12-4 with TRBJ2-5; TRBD1 aligns across 7 bases. The CDR3 totals 13 residues. V shed 7 bases and J 2 bases; nucleotides not matched to a gene: 4. CDR3 bases: TGTGCCAGCACTGCACAGGGGCAAGAGACCCAGTACTTC. It encodes CASTAQGQETQYF.

The table lists this clonotype with many counts. The CDR3 loop reads CASSLRPEAFF. CDR3 DNA sequence: TGTGCCAGCAGCTTGAGGCCTGAAGCTTTCTTT. The chain joins TRBV11-1 to TRBJ1-1; no clear D. In germline, CDR1 is SGHAT, CDR2 FQDESV (reference sequence). V lost 3 bases to trimming and J lost 6 bases, with 5 bases between them. The CDR3 is 11 amino acids.

At least ten counts were recorded for this clonotype. The chain recombines TRBV20-1 with TRBJ2-3; D is uncertain. The germline gives CDR1 DFQATT, CDR2 SNEGSKA (reference sequence). V shed 0 bases and J shed 4 bases, with 14 bases lying between them. The CDR3 contains 15 residues. The CDR3 region is CSARDYGGRADTQYF. CDR3 nucleotides: TGCAGTGCTAGAGATTACGGCGGAAGGGCAGATACGCAGTATTTT.

The sample holds many counts of this clonotype. The V and J genes are TRBV20-1 and TRBJ1-1; D is uncertain. CDR3 length: 12 residues. Looked up from germline, CDR1 is DFQATT and CDR2 is SNEGSKA (reference sequence). The germline V and J ends were trimmed by 5 bases and 1 base, with 8 bases remaining between them. The CDR3 DNA sequence: TGCAGTGCTCCAGACGGGAACACTGAAGCTTTCTTT. Translating gives CSAPDGNTEAFF.

The chain has TRBV19 and TRBJ1-2; D possibly corresponds to TRBD1 (6 bases). The CDR3 sequence is 12 residues long. In germline, CDR1 is LNHDA, CDR2 SQIVND (reference sequence). The CDR3 reads CGIRRVTGGYTF. The CDR3 DNA follows: TGTGGGATACGAAGGGTAACAGGGGGCTACACCTTC.

The table lists this clonotype with many counts. This chain uses TRBV5-1 with TRBJ1-2, with 8 bases identical to TRBD1. Germline V gene sequence: CDR1 SGHRS, CDR2 YFSETQ. The CDR3 is made up of 21 amino acids. The V segment lost 1 base and the J segment 7 bases; nucleotides outside the gene matches: 27. The CDR3 loop reads CASSLSRGLYRWMRMDGGYTF. The CDR3 coding sequence is TGCGCCAGCAGCTTGTCCAGGGGGCTATATAGGTGGATGCGCATGGATGGTGGCTACACCTTC. The whole variable domain, filled in from reference TRBV5-1 and TRBJ1-2, reads KAGVTQTPRYLIKTRGQQVTLSCSPISGHRSVSWYQQTPGQGLQFLFEYFSETQRNKGNFPGRFSGRQFSNSRSEMNVSTLELGDSALYLCASSLSRGLYRWMRMDGGYTFGSGTRLTVV.

There are many counts of this clonotype. The V call is TRBV6-5, the J call TRBJ2-5; weak D call: TRBD1 (5 bases). The CDR3 runs 13 residues. Germline V gene data show CDR1 as MNHEY and CDR2 as SVGAGI. V gave up 0 bases and J gave up 14 bases, with 16 bases separating them. CDR3 sequence: CASSYSFRAKPYF. As DNA, the CDR3 is TGTGCCAGCAGTTACTCGTTCAGGGCCAAGCCCTACTTC.

Notes on this clonotype: A single base separates this from a much larger clone, so it may be a read error. The chain recombines TRBV7-3 with TRBJ2-7, with D possibly TRBD1 on 6 matching bases. This CDR3 is built from 17 residues. In germline, CDR1 is SGHTA, CDR2 FQGTGA. For the CDR3, the DNA is TGTGCCAGCAGCTCCCCGCCGGGACACGAGAGCTCCTGCGAGCAGTACTTC. As protein: CASSSPPGHESSCEQYF.

This clonotype occurred many times. The J gene is TRBJ2-2, the V gene TRBV6-1; D uncertain. V lost 6 bases, J lost 6 bases, and 14 bases lay in between. CDR3 size: 14 residues. The germline gives CDR1 MNHNS, CDR2 SASEGT. The CDR3 coding sequence is TGTGCCAGCAGGCCCCGCATCGACGCCGGGGAGCTGTTTTTT. Translating it yields CASRPRIDAGELFF.

The rearrangement links TRBV5-1 to TRBJ2-1; TRBD2 is a possible D gene (6 bases). V was shortened by 3 bases and J by 4 bases, with 11 bases between the two germline ends. Per germline, CDR1 SGHRS and CDR2 YFSETQ. The CDR3 length is 14 residues. In nucleotides, the CDR3 is TGCGCCAGCAGCTCTTTGGAGGGGTACAATGAGCAGTTCTTC. This translates into CASSSLEGYNEQFF.

The rearrangement uses TRBV30 and TRBJ1-5; 7 bases are a match to TRBD1. This CDR3 has 13 amino acids. Trimming cost V 8 bases and J 0 bases; bases outside gene matches: 4. The germline CDR1 and CDR2 sequences are GTSNPN and SVGIG (reference sequence). The CDR3 is CAGQEDSNQPQHF. As DNA, the CDR3 is TGTGCCGGACAGGAGGATAGCAATCAGCCCCAGCATTTT.

This clonotype was observed many times. The genes are TRBV28 and TRBJ1-2; 7 positions match TRBD1. Trimming cost V 5 bases and J 4 bases; bases outside gene matches: 10. This CDR3 is built from 15 residues. The germline CDR1 and CDR2 sequences are MDHEN and SYDVKM. In DNA, the CDR3 is TGTGCCAGCAGTGCGTTGACCGGGGACAGCTATGGCTACACCTTC. It is translated as CASSALTGDSYGYTF.

This clonotype was counted a few times. The V and J genes are TRBV19 and TRBJ2-7, with no clear D. The CDR3 extends over 15 amino acids. V was clipped by 3 bases and J by 4 bases, with 16 bases between them. Germline CDR1 reads LNHDA; CDR2 reads SQIVND (reference sequence). The CDR3 sequence is CASSIFPSSKYEQYF. The CDR3 nucleotides read TGTGCCAGTAGTATCTTCCCTAGTTCGAAATACGAGCAGTACTTC.

This clonotype was detected ten times or more. This sequence joins TRBV20-1 and TRBJ1-2, with 9 bases identical to TRBD1. Looked up from germline, CDR1 is DFQATT and CDR2 is SNEGSKA (reference sequence). This CDR3 region has 17 residues. Trimming removed 1 base from V and 2 bases from J; junction bases left unmatched: 11. In DNA, the CDR3 is TGCAGTGCTAGAGTCTCCGAGATAGGACAGGGGAACTATGGCTACACCTTC. Protein sequence: CSARVSEIGQGNYGYTF.

The CDR3 nucleotides are TGTGCCAGCAGTTCCGAACTGGCGGGGGGCACGCCAAATGAGCAGTTCTTC. Translation gives CASSSELAGGTPNEQFF. This chain joins TRBV6-9 and TRBJ2-1, with 8 bases aligning to TRBD2. CDR3 length: 17 residues. V lost 4 bases to trimming and J lost 7 bases; unmatched junction nucleotides: 15. Germline-derived CDR1 and CDR2 are MNHGY and SVAAGI.

This clonotype was seen only a few times. V and J are TRBV13 and TRBJ1-1; a weak D match, TRBD1 (5 bases). CDR3 length equals 13 residues. V was shortened by 7 bases and J by 3 bases, with 12 bases between the two germline ends. Germline CDR1 and CDR2: PRHDT and FYEKMQ (reference sequence). CDR3 nucleotides: TGTGCCAGCACCCTTGGGGGGTACACTGAAGCTTTCTTT. This translates into CASTLGGYTEAFF.

At least ten counts were recorded for this clonotype. The J gene is TRBJ2-7, the V gene TRBV28; D gene unclear. Germline CDR1 MDHEN, CDR2 SYDVKM. The CDR3 contains 15 residues. V gave up 3 bases and J gave up 0 bases, with 12 bases separating them. The DNA for the CDR3 is TGTGCCAGCAGTTTTTCTCGGAAGAGCTCCTACGAGCAGTACTTC. This gives the protein CASSFSRKSSYEQYF.

V gene TRBV27 combines with J gene TRBJ2-3, with 10 bases identical to TRBD2. The CDR3 contains 17 residues. Germline assignment: CDR1 MNHEY and CDR2 SMNVEV (reference sequence). J was trimmed by 1 base and V by 3 bases; bases with no gene match: 7. CDR3 bases: TGTGCCAGCAGTTTCCGGCTAGCGGGGGAACGCACAGATACGCAGTATTTT. Protein product: CASSFRLAGERTDTQYF.

The J gene is TRBJ2-2, the V gene TRBV30, with D perhaps TRBD2 (5 bases). V shed 2 bases and J shed 4 bases, with 14 bases lying between them. The CDR3 loop spans 15 amino acids. Germline V gene data show CDR1 as GTSNPN and CDR2 as SVGIG (reference sequence). CDR3 sequence reads: CAWSNGIDITGELFF. The CDR3 DNA is TGTGCCTGGAGTAACGGGATAGACATCACCGGGGAGCTGTTTTTT.

The chain couples TRBV27 to TRBJ1-6, with D possibly being TRBD1 (5 bases). The germline V and J ends were trimmed by 1 base and 17 bases, with 18 bases remaining between them. Germline CDR1 and CDR2: MNHEY and SMNVEV (reference sequence). CDR3 length equals 14 residues. The CDR3 here is CASSLWGPPEHIHF. The CDR3 bases are TGTGCCAGCAGTTTATGGGGACCGCCCGAACATATCCACTTT.

This clonotype was seen ten or more times. The chain combines TRBV20-1 with TRBJ2-7; no reliable D call. The length of the CDR3 is 12 residues. Trimming stripped 1 base from V and 3 bases from J, with 7 bases between. Germline values: CDR1 DFQATT, CDR2 SNEGSKA (reference sequence). The CDR3 coding sequence is TGCAGTGCTAGAGTAACCATCTACGAGCAGTACTTC. It encodes CSARVTIYEQYF.

Points on this clonotype: This sequence may be a read error, since a much larger clone differs from it by one base. The conserved closing phenylalanine or tryptophan is absent in this CDR3, likely reflecting a read error. This chain joins TRBV20-1 and TRBJ2-1; no clear D gene. Trimming stripped 1 base from V and 4 bases from J, with 17 bases between. The V gene's germline CDR1 is DFQATT and CDR2 SNEGSKA (reference sequence). The CDR3 consists of 16 residues. The CDR3 DNA reads TGCAGTGCTAGAGGTAAACGCGGCTCCGATTACAATGAGCAGTTCTCC. It translates to CSARGKRGSDYNEQFS.

This clonotype was counted only a few times. V usage is TRBV6-1 and J usage is TRBJ2-7; 9 positions agree with TRBD1. The CDR3 has 15 amino acids. J lost 1 base, V lost 7 bases, and 8 bases had no gene match. Germline CDR1 reads MNHNS; CDR2 reads SASEGT. The CDR3 sequence: CASNPGQGRSYEQYF. In DNA form, the CDR3 reads TGTGCCAGCAACCCGGGACAGGGCAGGTCCTACGAGCAGTACTTC.

The DNA of the CDR3 is TGTGCCAGTAGTATGTCGTCAGGGAGTCAGCCCCAGCATTTT. Translated, it gives CASSMSSGSQPQHF. The chain employs TRBV19 and TRBJ1-5; a weak D match, TRBD1 (5 bases). Germline V gene data show CDR1 as LNHDA and CDR2 as SQIVND (reference sequence). The CDR3 totals 14 residues. Trimming took 3 bases from V and 6 from J, leaving 12 bases between them.

V usage is TRBV19 and J usage is TRBJ1-2; unclear D gene. The CDR3 length is 12 residues. The germline V gene encodes CDR1 LNHDA and CDR2 SQIVND (reference sequence). V was shortened by 6 bases and J by 2 bases, with 7 bases between the two germline ends. DNA for the CDR3: TGTGCCAGTAGCGGTCGGAACTATGGCTACACCTTC. Protein product: CASSGRNYGYTF.